The rows below give T cell receptor beta chains drawn from one sample of a study of glioma-infiltrating T cells. Using its own MiXCR run on the multiplex PCR reads, TCRdb lists one record per CDR3 protein. The sample has 100,000 to 150,000 distinct CDR3 sequences, about 25% seen once. The sample was glioma tissue, nonneoplastic brain tissue, or PBMCs (not recorded which). The receptor source for this set is a human donor with low-grade glioma or glioblastoma, undergoing nonglioma brain surgery, or in good health (not recorded which). CDR3s include the opening cysteine and the closing phenylalanine or tryptophan. Each record gives: V gene, clone size, J gene, D gene, CDR3 protein, CDR3 DNA. The D gene is left open where the match is weak. Some rows have no size entry. The others give once, few or many, or a class for an expanded clone.

v_call: TRBV28; clone_size: many; j_call: TRBJ2-5; d_call: -; cdr3_aa: CASSLNQETQYF; cdr3_nt: TGTGCCAGCAGTTTAAACCAAGAGACCCAGTACTTC
v_call: TRBV20-1; clone_size: -; j_call: TRBJ2-5; d_call: -; cdr3_aa: CSARGLETQYF; cdr3_nt: TGCAGTGCTAGAGGCCTCGAGACCCAGTACTTC
v_call: TRBV20-1; clone_size: -; j_call: TRBJ1-1; d_call: -; cdr3_aa: CSARGSPETEAFF; cdr3_nt: TGCAGTGCTAGAGGAAGTCCGGAAACTGAAGCTTTCTTT
v_call: TRBV7-2; clone_size: few; j_call: TRBJ2-1; d_call: -; cdr3_aa: CASSLGGGGAEREQFF; cdr3_nt: TGTGCCAGCAGCTTAGGCGGTGGGGGGGCGGAACGCGAGCAGTTCTTC
v_call: TRBV3-1; clone_size: few; j_call: TRBJ2-3; d_call: -; cdr3_aa: CASSQDGADTQYF; cdr3_nt: TGTGCCAGCAGCCAAGATGGGGCAGATACGCAGTATTTT
v_call: TRBV2; clone_size: -; j_call: TRBJ1-1; d_call: -; cdr3_aa: CASSPRDLEAFF; cdr3_nt: TGTGCCAGCAGCCCTCGGGACCTTGAAGCTTTCTTT
v_call: TRBV14; clone_size: -; j_call: TRBJ2-3; d_call: TRBD2; cdr3_aa: CASSQPGLARSF; cdr3_nt: TGTGCCAGCAGCCAACCTGGACTAGCGCGGTCTTTT
v_call: TRBV6-2/TRBV6-3; clone_size: -; j_call: TRBJ1-2; d_call: -; cdr3_aa: CASSLAGTSNYGYTF; cdr3_nt: TGTGCCAGCAGTTTGGCCGGGACGTCTAACTATGGCTACACCTTC
v_call: TRBV27; clone_size: many; j_call: TRBJ1-1; d_call: -; cdr3_aa: CASSLSGYTEAFF; cdr3_nt: TGTGCCAGCAGTTTATCAGGGTACACTGAAGCTTTCTTT
v_call: TRBV20-1; clone_size: many; j_call: TRBJ2-5; d_call: -; cdr3_aa: CSARAGTETQYF; cdr3_nt: TGCAGTGCTAGAGCTGGAACGGAGACCCAGTACTTC
v_call: TRBV5-1; clone_size: few; j_call: TRBJ2-3; d_call: TRBD2; cdr3_aa: CASSFSGGARADTQYF; cdr3_nt: TGCGCCAGCAGCTTTAGCGGGGGGGCCAGAGCCGATACGCAGTATTTT
v_call: TRBV3-1; clone_size: -; j_call: TRBJ1-2; d_call: -; cdr3_aa: CASSEGHKDYGYTF; cdr3_nt: TGTGCCAGCAGCGAAGGACACAAGGACTATGGCTACACCTTC
v_call: TRBV6-6; clone_size: many; j_call: TRBJ1-1; d_call: -; cdr3_aa: CASSYSRGAMNTEAFF; cdr3_nt: TGTGCCAGCAGTTACTCGAGGGGTGCCATGAACACTGAAGCTTTCTTT
v_call: TRBV24-1; clone_size: many; j_call: TRBJ1-1; d_call: -; cdr3_aa: CATRGRLNTEAFF; cdr3_nt: TGTGCCACCAGGGGTAGGTTGAACACTGAAGCTTTCTTT
v_call: TRBV14; clone_size: -; j_call: TRBJ1-1; d_call: TRBD1; cdr3_aa: CASSHPGTGLLNTEAFF; cdr3_nt: TGTGCCAGCAGCCACCCCGGGACAGGCCTTTTGAACACTGAAGCTTTCTTT
v_call: TRBV19; clone_size: few; j_call: TRBJ2-3; d_call: TRBD1; cdr3_aa: CASRRGQGASDTQYF; cdr3_nt: TGTGCCAGTAGAAGGGGACAGGGGGCTTCAGATACGCAGTATTTT
v_call: TRBV6-1; clone_size: few; j_call: TRBJ2-3; d_call: TRBD2; cdr3_aa: CASSGLAGLRDTQYF; cdr3_nt: TGTGCCAGCAGTGGACTAGCGGGGCTCAGAGATACGCAGTATTTT
v_call: TRBV20-1; clone_size: -; j_call: TRBJ2-3; d_call: TRBD2; cdr3_aa: CSAAFLAGGPDTQYF; cdr3_nt: TGCAGTGCTGCATTCCTAGCGGGGGGGCCAGATACGCAGTATTTT
v_call: TRBV7-2; clone_size: many; j_call: TRBJ1-5; d_call: -; cdr3_aa: CASSLAPGNQPQHF; cdr3_nt: TGTGCCAGCAGCTTAGCGCCCGGCAATCAGCCCCAGCATTTT
v_call: TRBV27; clone_size: many; j_call: TRBJ1-2; d_call: -; cdr3_aa: CASSLSSLGGYTF; cdr3_nt: TGTGCCAGCAGCTTGTCCTCCCTGGGAGGCTACACCTTC
v_call: TRBV4-1; clone_size: few; j_call: TRBJ2-5; d_call: -; cdr3_aa: CASSQDPSGYQETQYF; cdr3_nt: TGCGCCAGCAGCCAAGATCCCAGTGGGTACCAAGAGACCCAGTACTTC
v_call: TRBV18; clone_size: -; j_call: TRBJ1-4; d_call: TRBD1; cdr3_aa: CASPPGQGDEKLFF; cdr3_nt: TGTGCCAGCCCGCCGGGACAGGGAGACGAAAAACTGTTTTTT
v_call: TRBV4-1; clone_size: -; j_call: TRBJ2-3; d_call: TRBD2; cdr3_aa: CASSQPLAGTDTQYF; cdr3_nt: TGCGCCAGCAGCCAACCGCTAGCGGGCACAGATACGCAGTATTTT
v_call: TRBV7-9; clone_size: few; j_call: TRBJ1-1; d_call: -; cdr3_aa: CASSLPWGGPNTEAFF; cdr3_nt: TGTGCCAGCAGCTTACCATGGGGGGGGCCGAACACTGAAGCTTTCTTT
v_call: TRBV20-1; clone_size: -; j_call: TRBJ2-7; d_call: -; cdr3_aa: CGARDGQDYEQYF; cdr3_nt: TGCGGTGCTAGAGATGGGCAGGACTACGAGCAGTACTTC
v_call: TRBV6-1; clone_size: -; j_call: TRBJ1-1; d_call: -; cdr3_aa: CASSQAAGPFEAFF; cdr3_nt: TGTGCCAGCAGCCAAGCCGCCGGTCCATTTGAAGCTTTCTTT
v_call: TRBV6-1; clone_size: few; j_call: TRBJ1-1; d_call: -; cdr3_aa: CASNYAAGNTEAFF; cdr3_nt: TGTGCCAGCAATTACGCCGCGGGGAACACTGAAGCTTTCTTT
v_call: TRBV7-9; clone_size: -; j_call: TRBJ2-3; d_call: -; cdr3_aa: CASTPPNGERTDTQYF; cdr3_nt: TGTGCCAGCACCCCCCCTAACGGAGAGCGCACAGATACGCAGTATTTT
v_call: TRBV9; clone_size: many; j_call: TRBJ1-5; d_call: -; cdr3_aa: CASRLSNQPQHF; cdr3_nt: TGTGCCAGCAGACTCAGCAATCAGCCCCAGCATTTT
v_call: TRBV20-1; clone_size: many; j_call: TRBJ1-1; d_call: TRBD1; cdr3_aa: CSARIRDRGRLNTEAFF; cdr3_nt: TGCAGTGCTAGAATCCGCGACAGGGGCCGATTGAACACTGAAGCTTTCTTT
v_call: TRBV7-8; clone_size: -; j_call: TRBJ1-1; d_call: -; cdr3_aa: CASSLVENTEAFF; cdr3_nt: TGTGCCAGCAGCTTAGTCGAGAACACTGAAGCTTTCTTT
v_call: TRBV7-2; clone_size: many; j_call: TRBJ1-1; d_call: -; cdr3_aa: CASSLGPFEAFF; cdr3_nt: TGTGCCAGCAGCTTAGGTCCCTTCGAAGCTTTCTTT
v_call: TRBV11-2; clone_size: many; j_call: TRBJ2-5; d_call: -; cdr3_aa: CASSSSETQYF; cdr3_nt: TGTGCCAGCAGCTCGTCTGAGACCCAGTACTTC
v_call: TRBV6-4; clone_size: few; j_call: TRBJ2-3; d_call: TRBD2; cdr3_aa: CASSPTSLNTDTQYF; cdr3_nt: TGTGCCAGCAGTCCGACTAGCCTTAACACAGATACGCAGTATTTT
v_call: TRBV24-1; clone_size: many; j_call: TRBJ2-5; d_call: TRBD1; cdr3_aa: CATSDSDRGRETQYF; cdr3_nt: TGTGCCACCAGTGACTCGGACAGGGGTAGAGAGACCCAGTACTTC
v_call: TRBV30; clone_size: few; j_call: TRBJ1-1; d_call: -; cdr3_aa: CAWTYRVMNTEAFF; cdr3_nt: TGTGCCTGGACCTACAGGGTAATGAACACTGAAGCTTTCTTT
v_call: TRBV2; clone_size: many; j_call: TRBJ1-1; d_call: -; cdr3_aa: CASRVNQGLTEAFF; cdr3_nt: TGTGCCAGCAGGGTTAACCAGGGGCTCACTGAAGCTTTCTTT
v_call: TRBV7-9; clone_size: -; j_call: TRBJ1-1; d_call: -; cdr3_aa: CASSRQTRNTEAFF; cdr3_nt: TGTGCCAGCAGCCGACAGACCAGGAACACTGAAGCTTTCTTT
v_call: TRBV6-1; clone_size: many; j_call: TRBJ1-3; d_call: TRBD1; cdr3_aa: CASSSFPGQGPSGNTIYF; cdr3_nt: TGTGCCAGCAGTTCCTTCCCGGGACAGGGACCCTCTGGAAACACCATATATTTT
v_call: TRBV18; clone_size: few; j_call: TRBJ1-1; d_call: TRBD1; cdr3_aa: CASSPPTGTNTEAFF; cdr3_nt: TGTGCCAGCTCACCCCCGACAGGGACGAACACTGAAGCTTTCTTT
v_call: TRBV28; clone_size: many; j_call: TRBJ2-1; d_call: -; cdr3_aa: CASSTGGNEQFF; cdr3_nt: TGTGCCAGCAGCACCGGTGGGAATGAGCAGTTCTTC
v_call: TRBV7-9; clone_size: few; j_call: TRBJ1-5; d_call: -; cdr3_aa: CASSSGGAGYQPQHF; cdr3_nt: TGTGCCAGCAGCTCCGGCGGGGCAGGGTATCAGCCCCAGCATTTT
v_call: TRBV6-1; clone_size: many; j_call: TRBJ2-1; d_call: TRBD1; cdr3_aa: CASGQGAYNEQFF; cdr3_nt: TGTGCCAGTGGACAGGGGGCCTACAATGAGCAGTTCTTC
v_call: TRBV6-6; clone_size: few; j_call: TRBJ1-6; d_call: TRBD1; cdr3_aa: CASSYETGQGVAGSPLHF; cdr3_nt: TGTGCCAGCAGTTACGAAACAGGACAGGGAGTAGCGGGTTCACCCCTCCACTTT
v_call: TRBV14; clone_size: -; j_call: TRBJ2-3; d_call: TRBD2; cdr3_aa: CASSFLAADTQYF; cdr3_nt: TGTGCCAGCAGCTTTCTAGCGGCTGATACGCAGTATTTT
v_call: TRBV11-2; clone_size: few; j_call: TRBJ2-2; d_call: -; cdr3_aa: CASSRSLGVGELFF; cdr3_nt: TGTGCCAGCAGCAGATCCCTAGGGGTCGGGGAGCTGTTTTTT
v_call: TRBV6-1; clone_size: many; j_call: TRBJ1-6; d_call: TRBD1; cdr3_aa: CASRSGTGDSPLHF; cdr3_nt: TGTGCCAGCAGGTCCGGGACAGGGGATTCACCCCTCCACTTT
v_call: TRBV20-1; clone_size: -; j_call: TRBJ1-4; d_call: TRBD1; cdr3_aa: CSAVTGGEKLFF; cdr3_nt: TGCAGTGCCGTGACAGGGGGGGAAAAACTGTTTTTT
v_call: TRBV24-1; clone_size: -; j_call: TRBJ1-1; d_call: -; cdr3_aa: CATSEPGRPAFF; cdr3_nt: TGTGCCACCAGTGAACCAGGGCGTCCGGCTTTCTTT
v_call: TRBV7-2; clone_size: many; j_call: TRBJ1-5; d_call: TRBD1; cdr3_aa: CASSPTGQSNQPQHF; cdr3_nt: TGTGCCAGCAGCCCGACAGGGCAGAGCAATCAGCCCCAGCATTTT
v_call: TRBV7-2; clone_size: few; j_call: TRBJ1-1; d_call: -; cdr3_aa: CASSAQGTLNTEAFF; cdr3_nt: TGTGCCAGCAGCGCACAGGGAACTTTGAACACTGAAGCTTTCTTT
v_call: TRBV19; clone_size: few; j_call: TRBJ2-5; d_call: -; cdr3_aa: CASQKATGGGGGETQYF; cdr3_nt: TGTGCCAGTCAAAAGGCCACTGGAGGGGGCGGAGGAGAGACCCAGTACTTC
v_call: TRBV6-6; clone_size: many; j_call: TRBJ1-2; d_call: -; cdr3_aa: CASSYYFAASYYGYTF; cdr3_nt: TGTGCCAGCAGTTACTATTTCGCAGCAAGCTACTATGGCTACACCTTC
v_call: TRBV7-2; clone_size: many; j_call: TRBJ1-5; d_call: TRBD1; cdr3_aa: CASSLNDRGYSNQPQHF; cdr3_nt: TGTGCCAGCAGCTTAAATGACAGGGGATATAGCAATCAGCCCCAGCATTTT
v_call: TRBV3-1; clone_size: few; j_call: TRBJ1-1; d_call: -; cdr3_aa: CASSQGEGPGVNTEAFF; cdr3_nt: TGTGCCAGCAGCCAAGGGGAAGGGCCAGGAGTAAACACTGAAGCTTTCTTT
v_call: TRBV3-1; clone_size: many; j_call: TRBJ2-3; d_call: TRBD2; cdr3_aa: CASSFKERTSEEYF; cdr3_nt: TGTGCCAGCAGCTTTAAGGAGAGGACTAGCGAGGAGTATTTT
v_call: TRBV7-2; clone_size: -; j_call: TRBJ1-2; d_call: -; cdr3_aa: CASSPPAAAKNYGYTF; cdr3_nt: TGTGCCAGCAGCCCTCCGGCAGCCGCTAAGAACTATGGCTACACCTTC
v_call: TRBV7-8; clone_size: -; j_call: TRBJ1-4; d_call: -; cdr3_aa: CASSFGEKLFF; cdr3_nt: TGTGCCAGCAGCTTTGGTGAAAAACTGTTTTTT
v_call: TRBV7-3; clone_size: -; j_call: TRBJ1-1; d_call: -; cdr3_aa: CASSRQGNTEAFF; cdr3_nt: TGTGCCAGCAGCCGTCAGGGGAACACTGAAGCTTTCTTT
v_call: TRBV20-1; clone_size: -; j_call: TRBJ2-1; d_call: TRBD2; cdr3_aa: CSARGGFLAGNEQFF; cdr3_nt: TGCAGTGCTCGCGGGGGTTTTCTGGCGGGAAATGAGCAGTTCTTC